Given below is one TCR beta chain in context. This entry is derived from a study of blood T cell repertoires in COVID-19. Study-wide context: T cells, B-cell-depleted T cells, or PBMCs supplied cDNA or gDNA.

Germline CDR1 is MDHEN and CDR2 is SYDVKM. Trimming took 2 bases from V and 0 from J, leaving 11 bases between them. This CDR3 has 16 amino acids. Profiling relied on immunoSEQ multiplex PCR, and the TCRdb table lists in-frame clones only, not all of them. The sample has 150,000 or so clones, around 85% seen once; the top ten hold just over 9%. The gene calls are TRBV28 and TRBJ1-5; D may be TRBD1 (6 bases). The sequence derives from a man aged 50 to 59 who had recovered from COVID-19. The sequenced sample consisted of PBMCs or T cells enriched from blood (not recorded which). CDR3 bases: TGTGCCAGCAGTTTACAAGGGGGTTATAGCAATCAGCCCCAGCATTTT. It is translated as CASSLQGGYSNQPQHF.